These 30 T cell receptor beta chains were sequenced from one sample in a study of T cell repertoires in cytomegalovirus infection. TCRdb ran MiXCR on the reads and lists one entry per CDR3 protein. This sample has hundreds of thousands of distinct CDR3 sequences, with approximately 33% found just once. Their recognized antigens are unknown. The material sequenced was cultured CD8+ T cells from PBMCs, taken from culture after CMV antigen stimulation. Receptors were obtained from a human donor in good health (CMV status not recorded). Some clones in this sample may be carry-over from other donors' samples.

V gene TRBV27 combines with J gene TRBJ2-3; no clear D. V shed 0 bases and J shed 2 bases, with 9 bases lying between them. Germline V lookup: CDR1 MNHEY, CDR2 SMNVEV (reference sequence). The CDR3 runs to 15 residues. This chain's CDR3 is CASSLSVYFTDTQYF. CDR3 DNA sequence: TGTGCCAGCAGTTTATCAGTCTACTTCACAGATACGCAGTATTTT.

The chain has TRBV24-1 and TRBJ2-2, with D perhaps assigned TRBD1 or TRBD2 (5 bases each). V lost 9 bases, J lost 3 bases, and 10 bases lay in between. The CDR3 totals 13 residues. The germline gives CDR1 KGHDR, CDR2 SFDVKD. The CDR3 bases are TGTGCCACCTGGGACCATCACACCGGGGAGCTGTTTTTT. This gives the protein CATWDHHTGELFF.

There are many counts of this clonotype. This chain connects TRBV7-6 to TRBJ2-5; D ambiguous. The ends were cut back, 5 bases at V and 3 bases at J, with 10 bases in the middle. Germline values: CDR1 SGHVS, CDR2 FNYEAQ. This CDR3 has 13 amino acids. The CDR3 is CASSGRSEETQYF. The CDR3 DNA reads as TGTGCCAGCAGCGGCCGGAGCGAAGAGACCCAGTACTTC.

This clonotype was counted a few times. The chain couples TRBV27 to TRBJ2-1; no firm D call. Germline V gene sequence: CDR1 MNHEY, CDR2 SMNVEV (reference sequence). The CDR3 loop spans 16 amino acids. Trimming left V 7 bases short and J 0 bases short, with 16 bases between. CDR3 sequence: CASTIGRPSSYNEQFF. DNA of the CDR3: TGTGCCAGCACGATCGGACGGCCGAGCTCCTACAATGAGCAGTTCTTC.

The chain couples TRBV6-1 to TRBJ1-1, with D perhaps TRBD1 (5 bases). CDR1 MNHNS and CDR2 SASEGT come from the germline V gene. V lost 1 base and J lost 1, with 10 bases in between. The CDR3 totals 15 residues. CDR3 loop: CASSEDGGSNTEAFF. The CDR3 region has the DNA TGTGCCAGCAGTGAAGACGGGGGGTCGAACACTGAAGCTTTCTTT.

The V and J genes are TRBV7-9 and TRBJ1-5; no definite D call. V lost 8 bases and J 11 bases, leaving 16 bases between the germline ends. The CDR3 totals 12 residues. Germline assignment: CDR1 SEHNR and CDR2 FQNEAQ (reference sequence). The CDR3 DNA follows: TGTGCCAGCGGAGCAGGCAGCCTGGCCCAGCATTTT. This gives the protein CASGAGSLAQHF.

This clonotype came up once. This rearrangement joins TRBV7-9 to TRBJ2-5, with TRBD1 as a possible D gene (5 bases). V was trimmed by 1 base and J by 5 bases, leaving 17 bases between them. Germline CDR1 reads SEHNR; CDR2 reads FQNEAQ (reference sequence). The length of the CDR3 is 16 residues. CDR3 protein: CASSLGTIPTVETQYF. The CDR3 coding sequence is TGTGCCAGCAGCTTAGGCACCATACCGACAGTGGAGACCCAGTACTTC.

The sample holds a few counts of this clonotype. The CDR3: CASGDGIYEQYF. The CDR3 nucleotides are TGTGCCAGTGGGGACGGGATCTACGAGCAGTACTTC. V and J are TRBV27 and TRBJ2-7; D might be TRBD1 or TRBD2, each matching 5 bases. Trimming removed 9 bases from V and 3 bases from J, with 12 bases in between. Germline assignment: CDR1 MNHEY and CDR2 SMNVEV (reference sequence). This CDR3 contains 12 residues.

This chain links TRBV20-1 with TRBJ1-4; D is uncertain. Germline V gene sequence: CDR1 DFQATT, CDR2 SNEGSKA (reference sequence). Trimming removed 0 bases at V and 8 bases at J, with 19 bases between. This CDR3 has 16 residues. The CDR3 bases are TGCAGTGCTAGAGATCCCCTTGGAGGTGAAGGGGAAAAACTGTTTTTT. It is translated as CSARDPLGGEGEKLFF.

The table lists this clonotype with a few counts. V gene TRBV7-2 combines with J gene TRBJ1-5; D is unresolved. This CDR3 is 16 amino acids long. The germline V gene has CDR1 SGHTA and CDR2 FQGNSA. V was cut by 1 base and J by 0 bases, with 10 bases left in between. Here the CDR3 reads CASSLVSLYSNQPQHF. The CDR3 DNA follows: TGTGCCAGCAGCTTAGTTTCCCTTTATAGCAATCAGCCCCAGCATTTT.

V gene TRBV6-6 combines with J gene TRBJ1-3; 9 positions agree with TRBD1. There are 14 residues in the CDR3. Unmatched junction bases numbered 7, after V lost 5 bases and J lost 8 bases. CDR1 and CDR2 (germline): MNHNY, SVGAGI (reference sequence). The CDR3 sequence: CASSSRDRVDTIYF. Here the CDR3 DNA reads TGTGCCAGCAGTAGCCGGGACAGGGTTGACACCATATATTTT.

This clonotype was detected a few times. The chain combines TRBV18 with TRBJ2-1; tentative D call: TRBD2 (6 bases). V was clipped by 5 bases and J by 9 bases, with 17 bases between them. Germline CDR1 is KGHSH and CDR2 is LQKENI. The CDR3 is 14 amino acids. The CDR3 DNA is TGTGCCAGCTCAACGGGGCCTCGGAGGGGTGAGCAGTTCTTC. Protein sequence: CASSTGPRRGEQFF.

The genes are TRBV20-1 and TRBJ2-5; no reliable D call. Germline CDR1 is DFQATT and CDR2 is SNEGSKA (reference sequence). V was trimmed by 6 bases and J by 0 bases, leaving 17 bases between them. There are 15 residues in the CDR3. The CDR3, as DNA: TGCAGTGCGATCTCCGAGAGGTTAGACCAAGAGACCCAGTACTTC. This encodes CSAISERLDQETQYF.

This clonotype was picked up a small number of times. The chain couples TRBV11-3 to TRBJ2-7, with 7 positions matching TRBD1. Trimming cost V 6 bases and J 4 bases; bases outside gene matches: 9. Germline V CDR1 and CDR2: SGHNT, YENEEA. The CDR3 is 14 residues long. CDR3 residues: CASSLQGKDYEQYF. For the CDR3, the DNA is TGTGCCAGCAGTTTACAGGGGAAAGATTACGAGCAGTACTTC.

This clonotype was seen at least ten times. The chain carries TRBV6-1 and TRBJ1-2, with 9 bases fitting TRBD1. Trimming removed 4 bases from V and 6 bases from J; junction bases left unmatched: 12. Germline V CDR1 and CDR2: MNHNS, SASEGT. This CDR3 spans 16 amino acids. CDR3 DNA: TGTGCCAGCAGTGTAGGACAGGGGAGTAAAGGGGATGGCTACACCTTC. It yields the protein CASSVGQGSKGDGYTF.

This CDR3 reads CASSSWDSSGNTIYF. As DNA, the CDR3 is TGTGCCAGCAGCTCTTGGGATTCCTCTGGAAACACCATATATTTT. This chain links TRBV7-2 with TRBJ1-3; D is unclear. The CDR3 consists of 15 residues. CDR1 is SGHTA, CDR2 FQGNSA, per germline. With 4 bases removed from V and 0 bases from J, the gap between germline ends came to 10 bases. The complete variable domain, with remaining parts taken from reference TRBV7-2 and TRBJ1-3, reads GAGVSQSPSNKVTEKGKDVELRCDPISGHTALYWYRQSLGQGLEFLIYFQGNSAPDKSGLPSDRFSAERTGGSVSTLTIQRTQQEDSAVYLCASSSWDSSGNTIYFGEGSWLTVV.

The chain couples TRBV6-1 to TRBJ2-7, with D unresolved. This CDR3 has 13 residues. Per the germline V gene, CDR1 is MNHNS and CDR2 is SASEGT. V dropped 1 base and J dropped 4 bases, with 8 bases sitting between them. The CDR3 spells CASSEGKGYEQYF. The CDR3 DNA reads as TGTGCCAGCAGTGAAGGGAAAGGGTACGAGCAGTACTTC.

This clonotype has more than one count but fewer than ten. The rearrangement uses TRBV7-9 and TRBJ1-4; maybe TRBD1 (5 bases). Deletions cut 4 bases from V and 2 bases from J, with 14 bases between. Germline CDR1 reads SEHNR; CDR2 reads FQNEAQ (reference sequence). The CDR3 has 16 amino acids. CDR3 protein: CASSWGPDATNEKLFF. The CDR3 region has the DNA TGTGCCAGCAGCTGGGGCCCAGATGCCACTAATGAAAAACTGTTTTTT.

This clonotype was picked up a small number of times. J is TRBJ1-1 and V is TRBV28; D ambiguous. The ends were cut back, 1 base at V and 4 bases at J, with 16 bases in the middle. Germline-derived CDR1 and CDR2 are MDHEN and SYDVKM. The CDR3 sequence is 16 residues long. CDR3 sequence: CASSLSPRREGTEAFF. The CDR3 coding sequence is TGTGCCAGCAGTTTATCCCCGCGGAGGGAAGGCACTGAAGCTTTCTTT.

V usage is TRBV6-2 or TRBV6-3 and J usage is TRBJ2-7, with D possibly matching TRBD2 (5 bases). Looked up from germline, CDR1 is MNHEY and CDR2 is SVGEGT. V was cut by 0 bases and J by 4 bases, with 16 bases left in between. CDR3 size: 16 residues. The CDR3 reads CASSYSKHRGQYEQYV. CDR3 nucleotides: TGTGCCAGCAGTTACTCGAAACACCGGGGTCAATACGAGCAGTACGTC.

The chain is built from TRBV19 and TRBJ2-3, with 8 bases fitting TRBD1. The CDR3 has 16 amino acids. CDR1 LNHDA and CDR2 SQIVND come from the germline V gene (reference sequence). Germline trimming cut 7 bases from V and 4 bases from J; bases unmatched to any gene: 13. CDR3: CASNPNRDRLADTQYF. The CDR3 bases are TGTGCCAGTAACCCAAACCGGGACAGGTTGGCAGATACGCAGTATTTT.

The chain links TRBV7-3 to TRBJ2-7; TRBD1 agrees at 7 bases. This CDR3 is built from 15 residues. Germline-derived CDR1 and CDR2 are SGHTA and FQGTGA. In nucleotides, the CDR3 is TGTGCCAACAGCCGACAGGGTTTTGGTGGGTACGAGCAGTACGTC. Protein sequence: CANSRQGFGGYEQYV.

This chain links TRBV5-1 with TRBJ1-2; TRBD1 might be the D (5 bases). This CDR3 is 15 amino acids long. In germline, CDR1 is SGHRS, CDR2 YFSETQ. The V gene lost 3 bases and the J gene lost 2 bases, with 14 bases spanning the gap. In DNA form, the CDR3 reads TGCGCCAGCAGCTGGAGTGCGGACAACAACTATGGCTACACCTTC. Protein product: CASSWSADNNYGYTF.

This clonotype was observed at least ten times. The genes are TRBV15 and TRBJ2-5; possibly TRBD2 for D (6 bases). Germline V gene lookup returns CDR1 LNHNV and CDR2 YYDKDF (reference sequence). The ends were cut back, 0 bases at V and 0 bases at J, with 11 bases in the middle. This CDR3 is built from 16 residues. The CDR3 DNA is TGTGCCACCAGCAGAGAATCACTAGCTTACCAAGAGACCCAGTACTTC. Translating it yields CATSRESLAYQETQYF.

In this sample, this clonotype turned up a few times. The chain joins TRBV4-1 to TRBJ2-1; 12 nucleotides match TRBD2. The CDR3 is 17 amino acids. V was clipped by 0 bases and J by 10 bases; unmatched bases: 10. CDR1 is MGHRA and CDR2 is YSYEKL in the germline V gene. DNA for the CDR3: TGCGCCAGCAGCCAAGAGTGGCTAGCGGGGGGGCTGGGGGAGCAGTTCTTC. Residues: CASSQEWLAGGLGEQFF.

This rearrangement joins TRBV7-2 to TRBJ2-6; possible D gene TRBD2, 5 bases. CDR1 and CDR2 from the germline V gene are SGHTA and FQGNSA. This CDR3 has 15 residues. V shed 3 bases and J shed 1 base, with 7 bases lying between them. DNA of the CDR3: TGTGCCAGCAGCTTCCCGGGGTCTGGGGCCAACGTCCTGACTTTC. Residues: CASSFPGSGANVLTF. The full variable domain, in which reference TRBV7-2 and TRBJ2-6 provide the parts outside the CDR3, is GAGVSQSPSNKVTEKGKDVELRCDPISGHTALYWYRQSLGQGLEFLIYFQGNSAPDKSGLPSDRFSAERTGGSVSTLTIQRTQQEDSAVYLCASSFPGSGANVLTFGAGSRLTVL.

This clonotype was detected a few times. In nucleotides, the CDR3 is TGTGCCACCAGCAGAGATGGGGTGACTGTTAATTCACCCCTCCACTTT. This gives the protein CATSRDGVTVNSPLHF. The rearrangement links TRBV15 to TRBJ1-6; D not certain. The V end lost 0 bases, the J end lost 6 bases, and 12 bases lay between the germline ends. The CDR3 extends over 16 amino acids. Germline CDR1 LNHNV, CDR2 YYDKDF (reference sequence).

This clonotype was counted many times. CDR3 in amino acids: CASSLGTGKNEQFF. The CDR3, as DNA: TGTGCCAGCAGCTTGGGGACAGGGAAGAATGAGCAGTTCTTC. The chain has TRBV5-6 and TRBJ2-1; 8 bases match TRBD1. From germline, CDR1 is SGHDT and CDR2 YYEEEE. CDR3 length: 14 amino acids. With V trimmed by 0 bases and J by 7 bases, 3 bases remained unmatched.

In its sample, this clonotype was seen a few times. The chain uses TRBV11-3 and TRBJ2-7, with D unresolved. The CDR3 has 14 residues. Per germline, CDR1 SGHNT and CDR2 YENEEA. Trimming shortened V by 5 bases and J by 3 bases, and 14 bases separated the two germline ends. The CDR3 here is CASSPRRAGYEQYF. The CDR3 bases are TGTGCCAGCAGCCCCCGAAGGGCAGGCTACGAGCAGTACTTC.

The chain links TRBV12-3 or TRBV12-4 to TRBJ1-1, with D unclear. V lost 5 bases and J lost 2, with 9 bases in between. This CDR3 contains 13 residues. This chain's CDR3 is CASSPQINTEAFF. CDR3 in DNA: TGTGCCAGCAGTCCCCAGATAAACACTGAAGCTTTCTTT.